The next 18 T cell receptor beta chains were all read from a single sample in a study of PD-L1 blockade in urothelial cancer. Assay used: immunoSEQ multiplex PCR; TCRdb lists only in-frame clones, some missing. The table records 85,000 to 90,000 clones, 85% to 95% of them present only once. The specimen was PBMCs, collected around atezolizumab (anti-PD-L1) treatment. Receptors originate from a man in his fifties or sixties with urothelial cancer.

The V call is TRBV4-2, the J call TRBJ2-5; D is perhaps TRBD2 (5 bases). Trimming stripped 5 bases from V and 2 bases from J, with 18 bases between. CDR3 length: 16 residues. The germline gives CDR1 LGHNA, CDR2 YNFKEQ. The CDR3 DNA follows: TGTGCCAGCAGCACCCGGACTGGCAACTCTCAAGAGACCCAGTACTTC. Translated, it gives CASSTRTGNSQETQYF.

V is TRBV9 and J is TRBJ1-2; D is perhaps TRBD1 (5 bases). Looked up from germline, CDR1 is SGDLS and CDR2 is YYNGEE. With 0 bases removed from V and 7 bases from J, the gap between germline ends came to 19 bases. There are 16 residues in the CDR3. CDR3 residues: CASSVAVDTLGTGYTF. In DNA form, the CDR3 reads TGTGCCAGCAGCGTAGCTGTGGACACCCTGGGAACTGGCTACACCTTC.

The chain recombines TRBV5-1 with TRBJ2-7; 9 bases are a match to TRBD2. CDR1 is SGHRS and CDR2 is YFSETQ in the germline V gene. The length of the CDR3 is 16 residues. The ends lost 0 bases at V and 2 bases at J; junction bases unmatched: 6. The chain's CDR3 is CASSLAEAGGPYEQYF. In DNA form, the CDR3 reads TGCGCCAGCAGCTTGGCTGAAGCGGGAGGACCCTACGAGCAGTACTTC. Full variable domain (missing parts from reference TRBV5-1 and TRBJ2-7): KAGVTQTPRYLIKTRGQQVTLSCSPISGHRSVSWYQQTPGQGLQFLFEYFSETQRNKGNFPGRFSGRQFSNSRSEMNVSTLELGDSALYLCASSLAEAGGPYEQYFGPGTRLTVT.

The J gene is TRBJ2-7, the V gene TRBV28, with a weak D call TRBD2 (5 bases). This CDR3 comprises 15 residues. Germline V gene sequence: CDR1 MDHEN, CDR2 SYDVKM. V lost 3 bases, J lost 1 base, and 13 bases lay in between. CDR3 DNA: TGTGCCAGCAGTTTGAGGAGCGGTTCTTCCTACGAGCAGTACTTC. This encodes CASSLRSGSSYEQYF.

This clone was seen just once. J is TRBJ1-3 and V is TRBV9, with D maybe TRBD1 (6 bases). V was clipped by 3 bases and J by 4 bases, with 14 bases between them. The CDR3 sequence is 15 residues long. Germline V gene lookup returns CDR1 SGDLS and CDR2 YYNGEE. The CDR3 loop is CASSATGTRGNTIYF. For the CDR3, the DNA is TGTGCCAGCAGCGCCACCGGGACACGCGGAAACACCATATATTTT.

The chain employs TRBV5-1 and TRBJ2-3; 11 bases match TRBD2. Per germline, CDR1 SGHRS and CDR2 YFSETQ. This CDR3 has 16 residues. The V segment lost 4 bases and the J segment 8 bases; nucleotides outside the gene matches: 12. Here the CDR3 reads CASSLDSGGALSTQYF. As DNA, the CDR3 is TGCGCCAGCAGCCTAGATAGCGGGGGGGCCCTGAGTACGCAGTATTTT.

This chain connects TRBV15 to TRBJ2-2; D might be TRBD1 (6 bases). Germline loops: CDR1 LNHNV, CDR2 YYDKDF (reference sequence). Trimming took 5 bases from V and 0 from J, leaving 10 bases between them. The length of the CDR3 is 15 residues. The CDR3 reads CATSSRTANTGELFF. The DNA for the CDR3 is TGTGCCACCAGCTCGCGGACAGCGAACACCGGGGAGCTGTTTTTT.

This clone was counted a single time. In nucleotides, the CDR3 is TGCGCCAGCAGCTTGGGTCGGGGGGACGAGCAGTACTTC. It encodes CASSLGRGDEQYF. The rearrangement uses TRBV5-1 and TRBJ2-7; 7 nucleotides line up with TRBD2. The CDR3 loop spans 13 amino acids. The germline V gene has CDR1 SGHRS and CDR2 YFSETQ. After removal of 0 bases from V and 5 bases from J, the junction contained 2 bases not matched to a gene.

The chain links TRBV4-3 to TRBJ1-1; perhaps TRBD1 as D (6 bases). Trimming removed 1 base at V and 5 bases at J, with 23 bases between. The CDR3 covers 18 residues. Germline V CDR1 and CDR2: LGHNA, YSLEER. CDR3 sequence reads: CASSQVYGDKTWSTEAFF. CDR3 sequence (DNA): TGCGCCAGCAGCCAAGTTTACGGGGACAAGACCTGGTCGACTGAAGCTTTCTTT.

J is TRBJ2-7 and V is TRBV4-1, with D unresolved. V lost 3 bases to trimming and J lost 3 bases, with 15 bases between them. The CDR3 is 15 residues long. In germline, CDR1 is MGHRA, CDR2 YSYEKL. The CDR3, as DNA: TGCGCCAGCAGCCAGTCCCACTTCCAGCGCTACGAGCAGTACTTC. Protein product: CASSQSHFQRYEQYF.

The chain carries TRBV30 and TRBJ1-5; perhaps TRBD1 as D (5 bases). CDR3 length equals 15 residues. Between the trimmed V and J ends, which lost 2 bases and 0 bases, there was a span of 11 bases. Looked up from germline, CDR1 is GTSNPN and CDR2 is SVGIG (reference sequence). As DNA, the CDR3 is TGTGCCTGGAGTAAGCGGGGGGATAGCAATCAGCCCCAGCATTTT. This translates into CAWSKRGDSNQPQHF.

V usage is TRBV18 and J usage is TRBJ2-7, with TRBD2 as a possible D gene (6 bases). CDR3 length: 14 residues. CDR1 KGHSH and CDR2 LQKENI come from the germline V gene. V shed 6 bases and J shed 3 bases, with 15 bases lying between them. The CDR3: CASSPSREDYEQYF. The DNA of the CDR3 is TGTGCCAGCTCCCCCAGCAGGGAGGACTACGAGCAGTACTTC. Full variable domain (remainder filled in from reference TRBV18 and TRBJ2-7): NAGVMQNPRHLVRRRGQEARLRCSPMKGHSHVYWYRQLPEEGLKFMVYLQKENIIDESGMPKERFSAEFPKEGPSILRIQQVVRGDSAAYFCASSPSREDYEQYFGPGTRLTVT.

The CDR3 loop reads CASSHGQGSQPQHF. CDR3 nucleotides: TGTGCCAGCAGTCATGGACAGGGGAGTCAGCCCCAGCATTTT. The genes are TRBV6-1 and TRBJ1-5, with 9 positions matching TRBD1. With 5 bases clipped from V and 6 bases from J, the junction kept 5 bases outside the gene matches. The CDR3 consists of 14 residues. Germline CDR1 MNHNS, CDR2 SASEGT.

The gene calls are TRBV30 and TRBJ2-1; possible D gene TRBD2, 5 bases. The CDR3 spans 13 residues. V lost 2 bases, J lost 7 bases, and 12 bases lay in between. Germline CDR1 GTSNPN, CDR2 SVGIG (reference sequence). CDR3 nucleotide sequence: TGTGCCTGGAGTCCACCAGGAGGAAATGAGCAGTTCTTC. Amino acid sequence: CAWSPPGGNEQFF.

This clone was seen a handful of times. V and J are TRBV2 and TRBJ2-1; D may be TRBD2 (6 bases). The germline V gene encodes CDR1 SNHLY and CDR2 FYNNEI. V was shortened by 3 bases and J by 10 bases, with 10 bases between the two germline ends. This CDR3 has 12 amino acids. The CDR3 nucleotides read TGTGCCAGCAGTGACGAGGGAGGAGAGCAGTTCTTC. It codes for CASSDEGGEQFF.

The V call is TRBV7-9, the J call TRBJ2-7; TRBD1 agrees at 9 bases. The CDR3 extends over 14 amino acids. Germline CDR1 SEHNR, CDR2 FQNEAQ (reference sequence). The V segment lost 3 bases and the J segment 5 bases; nucleotides outside the gene matches: 5. The CDR3 DNA sequence: TGTGCCAGCAGCTTCCGGGACAGGGAAGACGAGCAGTACTTC. The encoded protein is CASSFRDREDEQYF.

This clone was detected a few times. This chain connects TRBV19 to TRBJ1-6; TRBD1 matches 9 bases. The CDR3 contains 15 residues. Germline lookup yields CDR1 LNHDA and CDR2 SQIVND (reference sequence). V gave up 10 bases and J gave up 9 bases; unmatched junction bases: 13. This CDR3 reads CATANRGQGASPLHF. In nucleotides, the CDR3 is TGTGCCACCGCGAACCGGGGACAGGGCGCTTCACCCCTCCACTTT.

This clone turned up a few times. This chain joins TRBV18 and TRBJ1-2; D gene unclear. This CDR3 contains 13 residues. Germline assignment: CDR1 KGHSH and CDR2 LQKENI. The V and J ends lost 2 bases and 2 bases respectively, with 6 bases between them. CDR3: CASSPDTNYGYTF. DNA for the CDR3: TGTGCCAGCTCACCAGACACCAACTATGGCTACACCTTC.